This T cell receptor (beta chain) appears in the sequencing data of a study of blood T cells in healthy people across ages. Overall study context: Template switching retrieved approximately one barcoded beta molecule for each two T cells.

Primers used in a second PCR of roughly 7 to 11 cycles were a sample-barcoded 5' primer and a J-beta primer mix. Via MiXCR, TCRdb re-called the 5' RACE reads, giving one row per CDR3 protein. The data hold about 730,000 distinct CDR3 sequences, with 43% observed a single time. Per-sample PBMC isolation yielded at least 7 million cells. With regard to this clonotype: Antigen specificity is unknown. Possible read error: a much larger clone is one base away.

Study-wide results and limits: PBMCs were not sorted, which prevented a conclusive comparison of naive versus antigen-experienced cells.

This CDR3 is 17 amino acids long. Germline V lookup: CDR1 LGHNA, CDR2 YSLEER. The genes are TRBV4-3 and TRBJ2-5, with 8 bases fitting TRBD1. Sample: blood. The sequence came from a woman aged 60-75 years in good health. CDR3 coding DNA: TGCGCCAGCGGCCAAGATCTCCCCGGCAGGGGGCTTGAGACCCAGTACTTC. Protein sequence: CASGQDLPGRGLETQYF.